What follows is one TCR beta chain and its context. As originally analysed: How many nucleated cells were present was estimated from reference gene primer amplification. Data came from immunoSEQ multiplex PCR; TCRdb stores just in-frame clones and leaves some out. From that table come the V and J calls and clone size; the DNA was used to work out D and trimming. The sample yields around 180,000 clones, 80% to 90% seen once. The sample belongs to a study of blood T cell repertoires in COVID-19. Study in general: The analysed material was cDNA or gDNA that came from T cells, B-cell-depleted T cells, or PBMCs.

The CDR3 is 16 residues long. The germline gives CDR1 SGHAT, CDR2 FQNNGV. V was cut by 5 bases and J by 11 bases, with 22 bases left in between. This TCR derives from a woman between 40 and 50 years old with acute COVID-19. The gene calls are TRBV11-2 and TRBJ1-6, with D possibly being TRBD1 (6 bases). The sequencing input was PBMCs or T cells enriched from blood (not recorded which). Here the CDR3 DNA reads TGTGCCAGCAGCATTGGGGGCACAGGGATTTTTACACCCCTCCACTTT. It codes for CASSIGGTGIFTPLHF. Using reference TRBV11-2 and TRBJ1-6 for the parts outside the CDR3, the full variable domain is EAGVAQSPRYKIIEKRQSVAFWCNPISGHATLYWYQQILGQGPKLLIQFQNNGVVDDSQLPKDRFSAERLKGVDSTLKIQPAKLEDSAVYLCASSIGGTGIFTPLHFGNGTRLTVT.